This T cell receptor (beta chain) is drawn from a study of T cell responses to AZD1222 COVID-19 vaccine. TCRdb keeps only in-frame clones here, not all; method: immunoSEQ multiplex PCR. The sample yields 150,000 to 190,000 clones, around 87% seen once. Remarks on this clone: The target antigen is unknown.

Study results and caveats: Once two AZD1222 doses were given, Spike-specific TCR breadth and depth went up.

The starting material was peripheral blood, obtained 28 days after the second AZD1222 dose. The origin of this receptor is an adult who received the AZD1222 COVID-19 vaccine.

The CDR3 DNA is TGTGCCAGCAGCTACGACAGGGAAACTGAAGCTTTCTTT. It is translated as CASSYDRETEAFF. The chain recombines TRBV11-2 with TRBJ1-1; 7 bases align to TRBD1. The CDR3 length is 13 residues. From germline, CDR1 is SGHAT and CDR2 FQNNGV. V shed 4 bases, J shed 5 bases, and the junction held 4 bases outside the gene matches. Filled out from reference TRBV11-2 and TRBJ1-1, the complete variable domain reads EAGVAQSPRYKIIEKRQSVAFWCNPISGHATLYWYQQILGQGPKLLIQFQNNGVVDDSQLPKDRFSAERLKGVDSTLKIQPAKLEDSAVYLCASSYDRETEAFFGQGTRLTVV.